The 6 T cell receptor beta chains presented below share a single source sample, sequenced in a study of T cells in Graves' hyperthyroidism and ophthalmopathy (dated by TCRdb to the late 2010s). Library preparation used multiplex PCR. Reads for this sample came from an Illumina HiSeq 2000. TCR beta CDR3 regions were amplified from RNA transcripts. The TCR CDR3 was subjected to a first round of RT-PCR using the HTBI primer set and the Qiagen OneStep RT-PCR kit. The raw public data were reprocessed by TCRdb itself: fastp quality trimming at Q25, MiXCR clonotype calling, in-frame beta chains only. A single entry per CDR3 protein holds the most common genes and DNA from its merged rows. The sample yields 750,000 to 900,000 distinct CDR3 sequences; 38% were counted once. 7% to 10% of the sample is in the top ten clones. Specimen: blood. Receptor source: a man aged 18 to 35 with Graves' hyperthyroidism.

V is TRBV5-6 and J is TRBJ1-1; D gene unclear. Per the germline V gene, CDR1 is SGHDT and CDR2 is YYEEEE. The CDR3 covers 16 residues. V lost 3 bases, J lost 0 bases, and 15 bases lay in between. For the CDR3, the DNA is TGTGCCAGCAGCTACCCCCCACTACGGATGAACACTGAAGCTTTCTTT. As protein: CASSYPPLRMNTEAFF. The full variable domain, completed using reference TRBV5-6 and TRBJ1-1, is DAGVTQSPTHLIKTRGQQVTLRCSPKSGHDTVSWYQQALGQGPQFIFQYYEEEERQRGNFPDRFSGHQFPNYSSELNVNALLLGDSALYLCASSYPPLRMNTEAFFGQGTRLTVV.

This clonotype was recorded only once. This chain joins TRBV7-2 and TRBJ2-5; a possible D gene is TRBD1 (7 bases). Germline loops: CDR1 SGHTA, CDR2 FQGNSA. V lost 2 bases and J lost 3, with 16 bases in between. The CDR3 is made up of 16 amino acids. CDR3 DNA: TGTGCCAGCAGCTTATATGAGGGGGCGGGGAAAGAGACCCAGTACTTC. Encoded protein: CASSLYEGAGKETQYF.

The chain links TRBV7-1 to TRBJ2-5; 16 bases fit TRBD2. TRBV7-1 carries the ORF label, with uncertain function. The CDR3 runs 18 residues. V shed 1 base, J shed 5 bases, and the junction held 7 bases outside the gene matches. This CDR3 reads CASSSVAGLAGGMETQYF. DNA of the CDR3: TGTGCCAGCAGCTCAGTCGCGGGACTAGCGGGAGGGATGGAGACCCAGTACTTC.

The table lists this clonotype with a few counts. The chain uses TRBV12-5 and TRBJ2-5, with TRBD1 matching 9 bases. This CDR3 comprises 14 residues. Germline CDR1 reads LGHNT; CDR2 reads FRNRAP. The V gene end was trimmed by 11 bases and the J gene end by 5 bases; junction bases not matched to a gene: 12. The CDR3 bases are TGTGCTTCCGGCCCGGGACAGGGTTTCGAGACCCAGTACTTC. It codes for CASGPGQGFETQYF.

This clonotype appeared a single time. J is TRBJ2-5 and V is TRBV24-1, with 10 bases lining up with TRBD2. This CDR3 is built from 15 residues. V lost 3 bases to trimming and J lost 2 bases; unmatched junction nucleotides: 2. Germline loops: CDR1 KGHDR, CDR2 SFDVKD. The chain's CDR3 is CATSDGLAVQETQYF. The DNA of the CDR3 is TGTGCCACCAGTGATGGACTAGCGGTACAAGAGACCCAGTACTTC.

This clonotype showed up many times. The CDR3 region has the DNA TGTGCCATCAGTGGGACAGACACTGAAGCTTTCTTT. Its protein product is CAISGTDTEAFF. The J gene is TRBJ1-1, the V gene TRBV10-3; a weak D match, TRBD1 (6 bases). Trimming cost V 4 bases and J 3 bases, with 6 bases left between them. The V gene's germline CDR1 is ENHRY and CDR2 SYGVKD. The CDR3 runs to 12 residues.